The next 5 T cell receptor beta chains were all read from a single sample in a study of blood T cell repertoires in COVID-19. TCRdb keeps only in-frame clones here, not all; method: immunoSEQ multiplex PCR. The sample holds over 150,000 clones, more than 65% seen once. The specimen was peripheral blood. All receptors derive from a human donor in a cohort sampled during active COVID-19.

The chain joins TRBV11-2 to TRBJ1-1; possible D gene TRBD1, 6 bases. Germline CDR1 is SGHAT and CDR2 is FQNNGV. With 1 base removed from V and 0 bases from J, the gap between germline ends came to 12 bases. The CDR3 contains 16 residues. The CDR3 sequence: CASSLVRGAMNTEAFF. In nucleotides, the CDR3 is TGTGCCAGCAGCTTAGTTCGGGGGGCGATGAACACTGAAGCTTTCTTT.

J is TRBJ2-2 and V is TRBV4-2, with 13 bases fitting TRBD2. The CDR3 is 19 residues long. With 1 base clipped from V and 2 bases from J, the junction kept 7 bases outside the gene matches. CDR1 and CDR2 from the germline V gene are LGHNA and YNFKEQ. The chain's CDR3 is CASSQGLGTSGTNTGELFF. The DNA of the CDR3 is TGTGCCAGCAGCCAAGGTCTCGGGACTAGCGGGACCAACACCGGGGAGCTGTTTTTT.

On this clone itself: Other nucleotide sequences in the sample specify the same CDR3. The gene calls are TRBV6-5 and TRBJ2-2; 8 nucleotides agree with TRBD1. The trim removed 8 bases at V and 1 base at J, leaving 6 bases unmatched. CDR1 is MNHEY and CDR2 is SVGAGI in the germline V gene. The length of the CDR3 is 15 residues. CDR3 sequence reads: CASRRQGRNTGELFF. The CDR3 DNA follows: TGTGCCAGCCGACGACAGGGGAGGAACACCGGGGAGCTGTTTTTT.

V gene TRBV6-2 or TRBV6-3 combines with J gene TRBJ1-5, with 8 bases that match TRBD1. Germline loops: CDR1 MNHEY, CDR2 SVGEGT. The CDR3 has 16 residues. Trimming took 7 bases from V and 2 from J; bases not matched to a gene: 10. Written as DNA, the CDR3 is TGTGCCAGCAACCCCAGTTTGGGACAGGGCAATCAGCCCCAGCATTTT. Residues: CASNPSLGQGNQPQHF.

The CDR3 bases are TGTGCCAGTAGTATGGGATATCAGGGGGCGGGATACGAGCAGTACTTC. Translating gives CASSMGYQGAGYEQYF. This sequence joins TRBV19 and TRBJ2-7, with TRBD1 identical over 8 bases. Losses at the gene ends were 3 bases for V and 4 bases for J; bases not matched to a gene: 11. Looked up from germline, CDR1 is LNHDA and CDR2 is SQIVND (reference sequence). The length of the CDR3 is 16 residues.